This T cell receptor beta chain comes out of a study of blood T cell repertoires in COVID-19 (dated by TCRdb to the early 2020s). With regard to the full study: Collaborator samples came from the United States, Italy and Spain and covered acute and convalescent phases of COVID-19. The prospective study material was composed of cDNA or gDNA derived from T cells, B-cell-depleted T cells, or PBMCs. Deeply sampled blood TCRbeta repertoires from subjects exposed to, actively infected with, or recovered from COVID-19 were included in the dataset. The repertoires were released in a freely available public database intended as a resource for research on the immune response to SARS-CoV-2. Samples were obtained from the ongoing ImmuneRACE study (first 160 participants) and from about 1,300 subjects provided by 6 global collaborators. A de-identified subject ID, COVID-19 status, age in years and sex were almost always included in the sample metadata. Where HLA class I and class II types were available, the types were taken from metadata supplied by the sample provider, not from assay-based typing.

Comments on this clone: What antigen it recognizes has not been identified. No much larger clone exists at a distance of one base, and base qualities are not known.

In Seattle, one collaborating source enrolled patients while the infection was active and tracked those patients longitudinally over the course of disease. The collaborating institutions used their own protocols to collect whole blood in K2EDTA tubes. For TCRbeta analysis, collaborator samples were shipped as frozen whole blood, as isolated PBMCs, or as DNA extracted from either sample type. TCRbeta CDR3 regions were amplified from genomic DNA by means of the immunoSEQ Assay, a bias-controlled multiplex PCR. Processing in the source paper ran as follows. Nucleated cell counts per sample were estimated from amplification of reference gene primers within the assay. To quantify the absolute abundance of each unique TCRbeta CDR3 rearrangement, sequence reads were collapsed and filtered. For each sample, productive Simpson clonality was calculated by taking the square root of Simpson's diversity index across productive rearrangements. TCRdb obtained this table from immuneACCESS and retained in-frame rearrangements with V and J assigned. These tables miss some clones; where compared with another copy, unresolved V genes account for less than half of the shortfall, and the remainder is unexplained. V and J calls and clone size follow that table, whereas D and trimming were derived from the DNA. The sample table records roughly 64,000 clones; around 82% of these occur just once. 13% to 15% of the sample lies in the top ten.

The full study reports these points: The amount of clinical and demographic metadata varied by source and participant and was provided uncurated.

Specimen: peripheral blood. The TCR comes from a man between 60 and 75 years old with COVID-19, enrolled during active disease.

The DNA sequence is as follows: TGTGCCAGCAGTCCCGGGACAGGGACTAACTATGGCTACACCTTC. The encoded protein is CASSPGTGTNYGYTF. This receptor chain uses TRBV28 and TRBJ1-2; 9 bases in the junction line up with TRBD1. The CDR3 sequence holds 15 residues, the cysteine and phenylalanine included. Just the 45-base CDR3 DNA is kept, in frame starting at base 1. Unmatched junction bases come to 4, with V trimmed by 5 bases and J by 0 bases. The germline V gene provides CDR1 MDHEN and CDR2 SYDVKM.